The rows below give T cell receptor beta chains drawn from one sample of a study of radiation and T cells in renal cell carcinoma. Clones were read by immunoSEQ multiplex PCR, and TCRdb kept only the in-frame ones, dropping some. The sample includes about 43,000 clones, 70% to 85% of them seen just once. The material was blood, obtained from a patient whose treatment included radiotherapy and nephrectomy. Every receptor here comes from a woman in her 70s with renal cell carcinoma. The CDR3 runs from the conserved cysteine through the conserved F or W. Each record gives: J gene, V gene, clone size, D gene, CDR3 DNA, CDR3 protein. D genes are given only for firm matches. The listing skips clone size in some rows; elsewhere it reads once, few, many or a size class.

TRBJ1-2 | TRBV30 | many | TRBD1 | TGTGCCTGGAGTGCTGGGACAGGGGGAAACTATGGCTACACCTTC | CAWSAGTGGNYGYTF
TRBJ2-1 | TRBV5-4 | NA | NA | TGTGCCAGCAGCCTGACGCCTTACAATGAGCAGTTCTTC | CASSLTPYNEQFF
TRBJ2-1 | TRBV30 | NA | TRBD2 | TGTGCCTGGAGTTCGGCTAGCGGGAGATACAATGAGCAGTTCTTC | CAWSSASGRYNEQFF
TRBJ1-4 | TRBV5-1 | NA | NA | TGCGCCAGCAGCTTGGACATCGCTAATGAAAAACTGTTTTTT | CASSLDIANEKLFF
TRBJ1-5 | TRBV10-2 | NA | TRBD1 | TGCGCCAGCCGGGGGACAGCTCGAAATCAGCCCCAGCATTTT | CASRGTARNQPQHF
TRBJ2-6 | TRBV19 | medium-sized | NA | TGTGCCAGTAGTATAATAAGGGACTCTGGGGCCAACGTCCTGACTTTC | CASSIIRDSGANVLTF
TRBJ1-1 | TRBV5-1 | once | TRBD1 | TGCGCCAGCAGCCCTATCGGACAGGGCGGAACTGAAGCTTTCTTT | CASSPIGQGGTEAFF
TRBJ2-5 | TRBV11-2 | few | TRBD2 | TGTGCCAGCAGCTTAGGAGCCGGGGGGGGAGAGACCCAGTACTTC | CASSLGAGGGETQYF
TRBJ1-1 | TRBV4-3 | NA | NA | TGCGCCAGCAGCCAATTACTGGGGGACACTGAAGCTTTCTTT | CASSQLLGDTEAFF
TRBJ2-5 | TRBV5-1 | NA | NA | TGCGCCAGCAGAGGCCAAGAGACCCAGTACTTC | CASRGQETQYF
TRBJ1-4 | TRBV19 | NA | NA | TGTGCCAGTAAAAGGGGAGGAGCGTCTGGTAATGAAAAACTGTTTTTT | CASKRGGASGNEKLFF
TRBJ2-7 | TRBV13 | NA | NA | TGTGCCAGCAGCGTGCGGGACTCTACCTACGAGCAGTACTTC | CASSVRDSTYEQYF
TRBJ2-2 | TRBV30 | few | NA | TGTGCCTGGAGTAGCCAGGTGCGGGGGGAGCTGTTTTTT | CAWSSQVRGELFF
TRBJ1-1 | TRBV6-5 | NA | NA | TGTGCCAGCAGTTACTCGAAAGGTCCAGGACTTGAAGCTTTCTTT | CASSYSKGPGLEAFF
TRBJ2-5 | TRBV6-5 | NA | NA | TGTGCCAGCAGTTACTCATCCTTAGGGCAAGAGACCCAGTACTTC | CASSYSSLGQETQYF
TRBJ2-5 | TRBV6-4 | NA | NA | TGTGCCAGCAGTGACAGGCCTTCGGAGACCCAGTACTTC | CASSDRPSETQYF
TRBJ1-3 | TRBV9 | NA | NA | TGTGCCAGCAGCGTGAGGTCCTCTGGAAACACCATATATTTT | CASSVRSSGNTIYF
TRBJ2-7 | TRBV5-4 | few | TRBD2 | TGTGCCAGCAGCTCGACTAGCGCTACCTTTAGGGAGCAGTACTTC | CASSSTSATFREQYF
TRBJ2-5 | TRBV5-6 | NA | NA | TGTGCCAGCAGCTTGTCAGGGGCGAGAGAGACCCAGTACTTC | CASSLSGARETQYF
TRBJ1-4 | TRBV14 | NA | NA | TGTGCCAGCAGCCCTTGGGGCGCGGAACTGTTTTTT | CASSPWGAELFF
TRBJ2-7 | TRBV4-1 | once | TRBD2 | TGCGCCAGCAGCCGCACGGGCCAGCGGGGAAAATACGAGCAGTACTTC | CASSRTGQRGKYEQYF
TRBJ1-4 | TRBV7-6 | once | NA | TGTGCCAGCAGCGGAACAGTGAGGGAAAAACTGTTTTTT | CASSGTVREKLFF
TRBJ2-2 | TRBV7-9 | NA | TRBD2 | TGTGCCAGCAGCTGGTGGACTAGCGGTGACGGGGAGCTGTTTTTT | CASSWWTSGDGELFF
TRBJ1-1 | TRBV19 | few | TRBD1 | TGTGCCAGTAGTATTCGGGGACAGGGGTGGAGGAACACTGAAGCTTTCTTT | CASSIRGQGWRNTEAFF
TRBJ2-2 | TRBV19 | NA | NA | TGTGCCAGTGACCAGGGAGCGAACACCGGGGAGCTGTTTTTT | CASDQGANTGELFF
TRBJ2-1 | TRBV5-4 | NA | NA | TGTGCCAGCAGCTTGGGAGGGTCGCGGAATGAGCAGTTCTTC | CASSLGGSRNEQFF
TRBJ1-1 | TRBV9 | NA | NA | TGTGCCAGCAGCGTAAACCCAAAGAGCCAGGAAAGTATGAACACTGAAGCTTTCTTT | CASSVNPKSQESMNTEAFF
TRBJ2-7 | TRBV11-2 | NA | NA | TGTGCCAGCAGCTCCAGATCTCGGGGTAGCTCCTACGAGCAGTACTTC | CASSSRSRGSSYEQYF
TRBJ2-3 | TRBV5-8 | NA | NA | TGTGCCAGCAGCTACCGACAGAGCACAGATACGCAGTATTTT | CASSYRQSTDTQYF
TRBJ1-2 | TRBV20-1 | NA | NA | TGCAGTGCTAGCGACGGTTATGGCTACACCTTC | CSASDGYGYTF
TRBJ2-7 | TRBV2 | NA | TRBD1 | TGTGCCAGCAGTAAACGGGACAGGGGAGCCTACGAGCAGTACTTC | CASSKRDRGAYEQYF
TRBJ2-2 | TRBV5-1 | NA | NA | TGCGCCAGCACCACTCAGGGGTTGAGCACCGGGGAGCTGTTTTTT | CASTTQGLSTGELFF